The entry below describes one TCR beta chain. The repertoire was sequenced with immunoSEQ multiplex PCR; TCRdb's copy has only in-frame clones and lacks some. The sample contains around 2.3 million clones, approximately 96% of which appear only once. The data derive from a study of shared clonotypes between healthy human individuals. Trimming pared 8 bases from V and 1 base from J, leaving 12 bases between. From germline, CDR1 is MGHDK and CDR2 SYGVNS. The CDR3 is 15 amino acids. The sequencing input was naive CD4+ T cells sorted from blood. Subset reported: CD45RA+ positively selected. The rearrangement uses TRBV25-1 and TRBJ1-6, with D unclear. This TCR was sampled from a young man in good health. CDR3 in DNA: TGTGCCAGCCAACCACGGGGTTCCTATAATTCACCCCTCCACTTT. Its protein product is CASQPRGSYNSPLHF.